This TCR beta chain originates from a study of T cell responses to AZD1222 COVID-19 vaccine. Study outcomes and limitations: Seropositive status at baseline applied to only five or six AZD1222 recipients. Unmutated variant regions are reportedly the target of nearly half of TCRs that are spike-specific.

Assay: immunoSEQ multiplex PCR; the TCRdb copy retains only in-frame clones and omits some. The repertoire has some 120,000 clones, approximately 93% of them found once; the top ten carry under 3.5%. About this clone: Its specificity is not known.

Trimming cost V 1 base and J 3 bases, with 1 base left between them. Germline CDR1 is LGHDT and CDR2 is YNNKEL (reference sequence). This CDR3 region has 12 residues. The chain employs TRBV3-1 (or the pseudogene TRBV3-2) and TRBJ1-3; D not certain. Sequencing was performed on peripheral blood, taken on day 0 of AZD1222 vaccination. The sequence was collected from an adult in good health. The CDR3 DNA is TGTGCCAGCAGCCAAGGTGGAAACACCATATATTTT. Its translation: CASSQGGNTIYF.